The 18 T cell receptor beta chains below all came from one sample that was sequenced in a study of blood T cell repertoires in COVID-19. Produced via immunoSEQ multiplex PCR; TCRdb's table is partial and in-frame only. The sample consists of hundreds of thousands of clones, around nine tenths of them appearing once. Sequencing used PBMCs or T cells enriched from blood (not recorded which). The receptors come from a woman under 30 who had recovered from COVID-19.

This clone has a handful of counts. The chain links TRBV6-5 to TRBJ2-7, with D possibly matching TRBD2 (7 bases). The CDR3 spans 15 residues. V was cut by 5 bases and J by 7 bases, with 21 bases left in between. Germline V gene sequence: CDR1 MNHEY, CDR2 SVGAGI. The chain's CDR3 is CASSISGEGPFEQYF. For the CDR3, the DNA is TGTGCCAGCAGTATCTCAGGGGAGGGCCCCTTTGAGCAGTACTTC.

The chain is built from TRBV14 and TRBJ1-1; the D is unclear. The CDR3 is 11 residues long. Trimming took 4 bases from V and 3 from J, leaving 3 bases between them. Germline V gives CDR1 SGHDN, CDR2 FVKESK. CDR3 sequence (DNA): TGTGCCAGCAGCCTATACACTGAAGCTTTCTTT. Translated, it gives CASSLYTEAFF. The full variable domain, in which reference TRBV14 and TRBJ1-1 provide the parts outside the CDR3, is EAGVTQFPSHSVIEKGQTVTLRCDPISGHDNLYWYRRVMGKEIKFLLHFVKESKQDESGMPNNRFLAERTGGTYSTLKVQPAELEDSGVYFCASSLYTEAFFGQGTRLTVV.

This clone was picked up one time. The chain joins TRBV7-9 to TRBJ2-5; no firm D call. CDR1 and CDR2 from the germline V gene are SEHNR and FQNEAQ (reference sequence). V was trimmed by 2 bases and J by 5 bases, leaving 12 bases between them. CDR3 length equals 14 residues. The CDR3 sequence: CASSLLQVSETQYF. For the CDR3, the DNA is TGTGCCAGCAGCTTATTGCAGGTCTCGGAGACCCAGTACTTC.

Written as DNA, the CDR3 is TGTGCCAGCAGGATCTCCTGGAGGGGGGGAGAGCAGTACTTC. Residues: CASRISWRGGEQYF. The chain links TRBV27 to TRBJ2-7; D possibly corresponds to TRBD2 (7 bases). Germline CDR1 MNHEY, CDR2 SMNVEV (reference sequence). The CDR3 has 14 residues. Trimming stripped 6 bases from V and 7 bases from J, with 19 bases between.

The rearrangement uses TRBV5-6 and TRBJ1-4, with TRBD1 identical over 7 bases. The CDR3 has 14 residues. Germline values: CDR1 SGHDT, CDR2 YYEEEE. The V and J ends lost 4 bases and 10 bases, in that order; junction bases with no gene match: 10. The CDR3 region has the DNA TGTGCCAGCAGCCCCCCAGGGACAGTGGGAAAACTGTTTTTT. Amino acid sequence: CASSPPGTVGKLFF.

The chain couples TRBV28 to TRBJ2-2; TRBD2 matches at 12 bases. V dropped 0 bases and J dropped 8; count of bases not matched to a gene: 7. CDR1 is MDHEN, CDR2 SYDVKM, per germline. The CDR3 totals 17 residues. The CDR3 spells CASSLWRLAGGPGELFF. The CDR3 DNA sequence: TGTGCCAGCAGTTTATGGAGGCTAGCGGGAGGGCCAGGGGAGCTGTTTTTT.

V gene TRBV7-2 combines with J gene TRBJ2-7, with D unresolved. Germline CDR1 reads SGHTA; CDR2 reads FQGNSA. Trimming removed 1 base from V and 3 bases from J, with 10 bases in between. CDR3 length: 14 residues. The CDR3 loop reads CASSLDGSYYEQYF. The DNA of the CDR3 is TGTGCCAGCAGCTTAGATGGTAGCTACTACGAGCAGTACTTC.

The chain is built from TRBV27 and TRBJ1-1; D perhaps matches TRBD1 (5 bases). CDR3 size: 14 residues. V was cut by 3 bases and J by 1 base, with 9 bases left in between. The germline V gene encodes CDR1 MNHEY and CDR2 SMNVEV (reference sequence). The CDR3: CASSFQGWNTEAFF. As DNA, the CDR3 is TGTGCCAGCAGTTTCCAGGGATGGAACACTGAAGCTTTCTTT.

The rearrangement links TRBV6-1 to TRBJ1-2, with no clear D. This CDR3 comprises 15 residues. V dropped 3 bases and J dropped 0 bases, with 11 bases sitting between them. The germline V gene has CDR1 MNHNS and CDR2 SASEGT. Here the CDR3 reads CASSDRGETNYGYTF. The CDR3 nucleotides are TGTGCCAGCAGTGATCGTGGGGAGACTAACTATGGCTACACCTTC.

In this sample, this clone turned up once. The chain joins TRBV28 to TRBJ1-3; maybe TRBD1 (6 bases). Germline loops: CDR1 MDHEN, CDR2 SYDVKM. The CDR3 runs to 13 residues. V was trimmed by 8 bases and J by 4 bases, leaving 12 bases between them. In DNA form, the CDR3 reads TGTGCCAGCCAGGACAGCGTCGGAAACACCATATATTTT. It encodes CASQDSVGNTIYF.

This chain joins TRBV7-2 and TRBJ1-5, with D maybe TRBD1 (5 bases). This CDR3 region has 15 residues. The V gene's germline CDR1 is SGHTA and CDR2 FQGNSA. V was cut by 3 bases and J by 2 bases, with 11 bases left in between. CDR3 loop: CASSLGGRGNQPQHF. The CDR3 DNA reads TGTGCCAGCAGCTTGGGGGGACGGGGCAATCAGCCCCAGCATTTT.

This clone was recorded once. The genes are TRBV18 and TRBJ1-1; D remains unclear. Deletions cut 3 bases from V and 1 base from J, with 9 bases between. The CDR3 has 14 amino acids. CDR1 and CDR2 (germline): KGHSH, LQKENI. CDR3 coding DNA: TGTGCCAGCTCACCCACCCGGGGGAACACTGAAGCTTTCTTT. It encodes CASSPTRGNTEAFF.

The CDR3 DNA reads as TGTGCCAGCAGCTTAAATTCGGGGTGGGGAAGCTCCTACAATGAGCAGTTCTTC. This sequence encodes CASSLNSGWGSSYNEQFF. The chain joins TRBV7-9 to TRBJ2-1; possible D gene TRBD2, 5 bases. V lost 2 bases to trimming and J lost 0 bases, with 17 bases between them. Germline CDR1 is SEHNR and CDR2 is FQNEAQ (reference sequence). The CDR3 runs to 18 residues.

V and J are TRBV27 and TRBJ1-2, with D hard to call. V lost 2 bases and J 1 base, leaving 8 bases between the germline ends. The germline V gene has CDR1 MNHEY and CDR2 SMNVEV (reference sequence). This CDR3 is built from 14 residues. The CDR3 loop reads CASSLGRFNYGYTF. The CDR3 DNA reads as TGTGCCAGCAGTTTAGGCCGTTTTAACTATGGCTACACCTTC.

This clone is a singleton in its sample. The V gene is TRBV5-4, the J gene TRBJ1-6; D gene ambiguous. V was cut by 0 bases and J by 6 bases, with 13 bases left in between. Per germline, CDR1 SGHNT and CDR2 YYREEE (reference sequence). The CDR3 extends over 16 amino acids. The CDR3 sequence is CASSLATGSGNSPLHF. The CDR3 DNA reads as TGTGCCAGCAGCTTGGCTACCGGGAGCGGTAATTCACCCCTCCACTTT.

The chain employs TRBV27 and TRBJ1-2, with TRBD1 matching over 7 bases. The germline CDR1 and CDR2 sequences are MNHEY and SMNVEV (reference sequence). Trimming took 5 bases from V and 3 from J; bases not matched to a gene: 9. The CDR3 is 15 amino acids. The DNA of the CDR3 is TGTGCCAGCAGTCTTCAGGGGGTTTACGACTATGGCTACACCTTC. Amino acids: CASSLQGVYDYGYTF.

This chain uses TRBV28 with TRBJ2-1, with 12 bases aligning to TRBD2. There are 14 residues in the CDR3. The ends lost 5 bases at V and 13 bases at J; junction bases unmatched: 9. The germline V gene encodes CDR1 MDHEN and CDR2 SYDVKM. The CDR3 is CASSLTFGLAGQFF. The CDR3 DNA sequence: TGTGCCAGCAGTCTTACCTTTGGACTAGCGGGACAGTTCTTC. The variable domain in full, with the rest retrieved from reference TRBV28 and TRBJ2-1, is DVKVTQSSRYLVKRTGEKVFLECVQDMDHENMFWYRQDPGLGLRLIYFSYDVKMKEKGDIPEGYSVSREKKERFSLILESASTNQTSMYLCASSLTFGLAGQFFGPGTRLTVL.

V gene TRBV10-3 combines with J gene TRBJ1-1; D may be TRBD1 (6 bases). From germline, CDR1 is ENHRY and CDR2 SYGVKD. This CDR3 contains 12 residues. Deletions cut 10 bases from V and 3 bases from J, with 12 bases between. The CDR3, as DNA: TGTGCCAGCCAAACAGGGCACACTGAAGCTTTCTTT. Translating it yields CASQTGHTEAFF.